One sample yielded the 25 T cell receptor beta chains listed below, sequenced in a study of spatial heterogeneity in lung cancer. In TCRdb, the 5' RACE reads were re-called with MiXCR into one record per CDR3 protein. The table has 8,500 to 14,000 distinct CDR3 sequences, roughly 3.9% seen once; the top ten hold more than 6.5%. The time point is: sample taken at primary tumor resection. Whole RNA from tumor, nontumor lung or frozen PBMC was sequenced unsorted. The sample here was normal lung tissue next to the tumor, taken at surgery. These TCRs come from a male donor with early-stage non-small cell lung cancer.

Many counts were recorded for this clonotype. In a library made to pick up alpha chains, this beta chain is a stray read with a size that means little. The J gene is TRBJ1-3, the V gene TRBV12-3 or TRBV12-4; maybe TRBD1 (6 bases). The CDR3 runs 15 residues. The V gene lost 6 bases and the J gene lost 0 bases, with 12 bases spanning the gap. The CDR3 DNA sequence: TGTGCCAGCAGCGTCGGACAGATCTCTGGAAACACCATATATTTT. Protein: CASSVGQISGNTIYF.

By frequency in the sample, this clonotype is medium-sized. Being off target in a library aimed at alpha chains, this beta chain has a size of little meaning. The V gene is TRBV7-8, the J gene TRBJ2-7; the D is unclear. Trimming removed 5 bases from V and 4 bases from J, with 9 bases in between. There are 12 residues in the CDR3. Per germline, CDR1 SGHVS and CDR2 FQNEAQ. The CDR3 DNA sequence: TGTGCCAGCAGCCCCGACAATTACGAGCAGTACTTC. Translation gives CASSPDNYEQYF.

The sample holds many counts of this clonotype. The library was built for alpha chains, so this beta chain is an off-target read and its size means little. The CDR3 loop reads CSVEMGVSYEQYF. The CDR3 nucleotides are TGCAGCGTTGAAATGGGGGTGAGCTACGAGCAGTACTTC. V and J are TRBV29-1 and TRBJ2-7, with D possibly called TRBD1 or TRBD2 (5 bases each). The V end was cut by 2 bases, the J end by 3 bases, with 11 bases between. CDR1 and CDR2 from the germline V gene are SQVTM and ANQGSEA. CDR3 length: 13 amino acids.

This clonotype occurred many times. Within a library made for alpha chains, this beta chain is off target, and its count is uninformative. V and J are TRBV11-2 and TRBJ2-7, with 7 bases aligning to TRBD1. The CDR3 length is 14 residues. CDR1 is SGHAT, CDR2 FQNNGV, per germline. The V gene end was trimmed by 4 bases and the J gene end by 2 bases; junction bases not matched to a gene: 5. Here the CDR3 reads CASSSNRGTYEQYF. The CDR3, as DNA: TGTGCCAGCAGCTCGAACAGGGGTACCTACGAGCAGTACTTC.

This clonotype was seen ten or more times. Since the library was made to target alpha chains, this beta chain is a stray read and its abundance is not meaningful. The genes are TRBV7-2 and TRBJ1-6, with D possibly matching TRBD1 (5 bases). This CDR3 comprises 15 residues. V lost 2 bases and J lost 6, with 11 bases in between. The germline gives CDR1 SGHTA, CDR2 FQGNSA. This CDR3 reads CASSLQGPSNSPLHF. CDR3 bases: TGTGCCAGCAGCTTACAGGGACCGAGTAATTCACCCCTCCACTTT. The full variable domain, in which reference TRBV7-2 and TRBJ1-6 provide the parts outside the CDR3, is GAGVSQSPSNKVTEKGKDVELRCDPISGHTALYWYRQSLGQGLEFLIYFQGNSAPDKSGLPSDRFSAERTGGSVSTLTIQRTQQEDSAVYLCASSLQGPSNSPLHFGNGTRLTVT.

This clonotype was recorded at least ten times. Because this beta chain is a stray read in a library intended to capture alpha chains, its abundance should not be given much weight. The chain joins TRBV7-9 to TRBJ2-3; D not resolved. With 1 base removed from V and 2 bases from J, the gap between germline ends came to 4 bases. The CDR3 contains 13 residues. From germline, CDR1 is SEHNR and CDR2 FQNEAQ (reference sequence). The CDR3 bases are TGTGCCAGCAGCTTAGGAGTCACAGATACGCAGTATTTT. The encoded protein is CASSLGVTDTQYF.

This clonotype was counted many times. As an off-target read in a library built for alpha chains, this beta chain has a frequency of little significance. CDR3 region: CASSHKIYRALDFSGNTIYF. The CDR3 region has the DNA TGCGCCAGCAGCCACAAAATATACAGGGCCCTCGATTTCTCTGGAAACACCATATATTTT. The chain recombines TRBV4-3 with TRBJ1-3; TRBD1 might be the D (6 bases). Looked up from germline, CDR1 is LGHNA and CDR2 is YSLEER. V dropped 3 bases and J dropped 0 bases, with 24 bases sitting between them. The CDR3 loop spans 20 amino acids.

The sample holds many counts of this clonotype. The library was built for alpha chains, so this beta chain is an off-target read and its size means little. The genes are TRBV2 and TRBJ1-2; D is unclear. CDR3 length: 11 amino acids. Trimming removed 11 bases at V and 7 bases at J, with 14 bases between. Germline V CDR1 and CDR2: SNHLY, FYNNEI. As DNA, the CDR3 is TGTGCCTGTTCGAACAGTGTTGGCTACACCTTC. This gives the protein CACSNSVGYTF.

Many counts were recorded for this clonotype. This beta chain is an off-target read within a library intended for alpha chains, so its frequency means little. The rearrangement joins TRBV6-2 or TRBV6-3 to TRBJ2-3; 9 bases line up with TRBD1. CDR3 length equals 19 residues. J was trimmed by 1 base and V by 7 bases; bases with no gene match: 18. The V gene's germline CDR1 is MNHEY and CDR2 SVGEGT. The CDR3 nucleotides are TGTGCCAGCAAATCCTTGGACAGGGGCAGCGGGAAGGGCACAGATACGCAGTATTTT. Encoded protein: CASKSLDRGSGKGTDTQYF.

Worth noting for this clonotype: This beta chain slipped into a library made for alpha chains as a stray read, so its size is not meaningful. The V and J genes are TRBV27 and TRBJ1-4, with TRBD1 as a possible D gene (5 bases). V was trimmed by 8 bases and J by 4 bases, leaving 20 bases between them. The CDR3 has 16 residues. Germline CDR1 reads MNHEY; CDR2 reads SMNVEV (reference sequence). CDR3 sequence reads: CASGQRPPGHNEKLFF. The CDR3 coding sequence is TGTGCCAGCGGCCAACGCCCCCCGGGGCATAATGAAAAACTGTTTTTT. Variable domain in full (rest from reference TRBV27 and TRBJ1-4): EAQVTQNPRYLITVTGKKLTVTCSQNMNHEYMSWYRQDPGLGLRQIYYSMNVEVTDKGDVPEGYKVSRKEKRNFPLILESPSPNQTSLYFCASGQRPPGHNEKLFFGSGTQLSVL.

There are a few counts of this clonotype. Since the library was made to target alpha chains, this beta chain is a stray read and its abundance is not meaningful. This sequence joins TRBV7-2 and TRBJ2-7; 15 bases agree with TRBD2. This CDR3 spans 15 amino acids. Trimming took 4 bases from V and 5 from J; bases not matched to a gene: 3. The germline V gene has CDR1 SGHTA and CDR2 FQGNSA. The CDR3 DNA sequence: TGTGCCAGCAGCTCGGGACTAGCGGGAGGTGACGAGCAGTACTTC. It codes for CASSSGLAGGDEQYF.

This clonotype was observed many times. As an off-target read in a library built for alpha chains, this beta chain has a frequency of little significance. This chain links TRBV6-5 with TRBJ1-2, with D maybe TRBD1 (6 bases). V was trimmed by 6 bases and J by 7 bases, leaving 18 bases between them. The germline gives CDR1 MNHEY, CDR2 SVGAGI. This CDR3 is built from 14 residues. Written as DNA, the CDR3 is TGTGCCAGCAGGACCCTAGAGGGGGTCAGTGGCTACACCTTC. This encodes CASRTLEGVSGYTF.

This clonotype was observed a handful of times. This beta chain turned up in a library designed for alpha chains; as an off-target read, its abundance says little. V is TRBV25-1 and J is TRBJ2-5; TRBD2 is a possible D gene (6 bases). Germline V gene data show CDR1 as MGHDK and CDR2 as SYGVNS. Trimming left V 4 bases short and J 1 base short, with 13 bases between. The CDR3 extends over 15 amino acids. The CDR3 loop is CASSVGGSGQETQYF. The CDR3 nucleotides are TGTGCCAGCAGTGTTGGGGGGTCAGGCCAAGAGACCCAGTACTTC.

The table lists this clonotype with many counts. With the library built for alpha chains, this beta chain is off target and its frequency is not meaningful. The rearrangement uses TRBV28 and TRBJ1-5, with TRBD1 identical over 7 bases. The CDR3 has 18 amino acids. Germline V CDR1 and CDR2: MDHEN, SYDVKM. The V segment lost 3 bases and the J segment 3 bases; nucleotides outside the gene matches: 14. The CDR3 region has the DNA TGTGCCAGCAGTTTGGGTAGGGGGGGACAGCTCTTCAATCAGCCCCAGCATTTT. Its translation is CASSLGRGGQLFNQPQHF. The whole variable domain, remainder taken from reference TRBV28 and TRBJ1-5, is DVKVTQSSRYLVKRTGEKVFLECVQDMDHENMFWYRQDPGLGLRLIYFSYDVKMKEKGDIPEGYSVSREKKERFSLILESASTNQTSMYLCASSLGRGGQLFNQPQHFGDGTRLSIL.

This clonotype was seen more than once but under ten times. This beta chain appears as a stray read in a library generated for alpha chains; its size is not informative. V and J are TRBV7-2 and TRBJ1-5, with 7 bases identical to TRBD1. Looked up from germline, CDR1 is SGHTA and CDR2 is FQGNSA. This CDR3 region has 15 residues. Trimming removed 4 bases from V and 4 bases from J; junction bases left unmatched: 7. The CDR3 DNA reads as TGTGCCAGCAGCTATACAGGGGCCCGTAATCAGCCCCAGCATTTT. Its translation is CASSYTGARNQPQHF.

The sample holds many counts of this clonotype. Because the library targeted alpha chains, this beta chain is an off-target read whose size means little. This chain links TRBV7-9 with TRBJ2-5; 7 nucleotides match TRBD1. The CDR3 consists of 15 residues. The germline V gene encodes CDR1 SEHNR and CDR2 FQNEAQ (reference sequence). V trimming: 5 bases; J trimming: 2 bases; junction bases outside the gene matches: 8. CDR3 protein: CASSTRTGTQETQYF. Written as DNA, the CDR3 is TGTGCCAGCAGCACCCGGACAGGTACACAAGAGACCCAGTACTTC.

Within the sample, this clonotype is medium-sized. This beta chain is off target for a library built for alpha chains, so its abundance means little. The chain combines TRBV6-1 with TRBJ2-1; D not resolved. Germline V CDR1 and CDR2: MNHNS, SASEGT. The CDR3 consists of 13 residues. V was cut by 8 bases and J by 5 bases, with 13 bases left in between. CDR3 residues: CASRKVSDNEQFF. In nucleotides, the CDR3 is TGTGCCAGCCGAAAGGTTTCTGACAATGAGCAGTTCTTC.

This clonotype has ten or more counts. This beta chain is off target for a library built for alpha chains, so its abundance means little. The chain joins TRBV24-1 to TRBJ1-1; 9 bases are shared with TRBD1. J lost 6 bases, V lost 4 bases, and 5 bases had no gene match. CDR1 is KGHDR, CDR2 SFDVKD, per germline. The CDR3 totals 14 residues. The CDR3 region has the DNA TGTGCCACCAGTGAAACAGGGGGCTTGGCTGAAGCTTTCTTT. This codes for CATSETGGLAEAFF.

With regard to this clonotype: The junction departs from the called germline gene at one end, perhaps through a read error. In a library made to pick up alpha chains, this beta chain is a stray read with a size that means little. The chain is built from TRBV7-2 and TRBJ2-7; D gene unclear. From germline, CDR1 is SGHTA and CDR2 FQGNSA. The CDR3 has 13 residues. The chain's CDR3 is CASSPNGVSHSDF. For the CDR3, the DNA is TGTGCCAGCAGCCCGAATGGTGTGAGCCACTCGGACTTC.

By frequency in the sample, this clonotype is medium-sized (0.01 to 0.1%). Within a library made for alpha chains, this beta chain is off target, and its count is uninformative. The chain recombines TRBV20-1 with TRBJ2-7; maybe TRBD1 (5 bases). Germline assignment: CDR1 DFQATT and CDR2 SNEGSKA (reference sequence). Deletions cut 1 base from V and 2 bases from J, with 15 bases between. This CDR3 is 15 amino acids long. In DNA form, the CDR3 reads TGCAGTGCTAGAGGCCCCGAACAGGTGACCTACGAGCAGTACTTC. It codes for CSARGPEQVTYEQYF.

This clonotype was seen at least ten times. Because this beta chain is a stray read in a library intended to capture alpha chains, its abundance should not be given much weight. This chain connects TRBV7-9 to TRBJ1-5; weak D call: TRBD1 (5 bases). CDR1 is SEHNR, CDR2 FQNEAQ, per germline (reference sequence). The CDR3 spans 13 residues. V lost 1 base and J lost 6, with 7 bases in between. CDR3 sequence: CASSLGGAQPQHF. CDR3 bases: TGTGCCAGCAGCTTAGGTGGGGCTCAGCCCCAGCATTTT.

Concerning this clonotype itself: Being off target in a library aimed at alpha chains, this beta chain has a size of little meaning. V is TRBV5-1 and J is TRBJ1-2; a possible D gene is TRBD1 (6 bases). CDR1 is SGHRS and CDR2 is YFSETQ in the germline V gene. The V gene lost 1 base and the J gene lost 3 bases, with 13 bases spanning the gap. The CDR3 length is 15 residues. CDR3 sequence reads: CASSLKAGADYGYTF. As DNA, the CDR3 is TGCGCCAGCAGCTTGAAGGCAGGGGCTGACTATGGCTACACCTTC.

Relative to its sample, this clonotype is medium-sized. This beta chain came through as a stray read in a library set up for alpha chains, and its size says little. The rearrangement uses TRBV29-1 and TRBJ2-1; 7 bases match TRBD1. The CDR3 covers 12 residues. With 3 bases clipped from V and 7 bases from J, the junction kept 3 bases outside the gene matches. Germline CDR1 reads SQVTM; CDR2 reads ANQGSEA. CDR3 nucleotide sequence: TGCAGCGTTGAGAGACAGGGTAATGAGCAGTTCTTC. Translated: CSVERQGNEQFF.

By sample fraction, this clonotype is medium-sized. This beta chain is off target for a library built for alpha chains, so its abundance means little. The V call is TRBV6-2 or TRBV6-3, the J call TRBJ2-4; no definite D call. The germline gives CDR1 MNHEY, CDR2 SVGEGT. Between the trimmed V and J ends, which lost 3 bases and 0 bases, there was a span of 9 bases. This CDR3 is 15 amino acids long. CDR3 sequence (DNA): TGTGCCAGCAGTTATGGGCATCCAGCCAAAAACATTCAGTACTTC. Translation: CASSYGHPAKNIQYF.

This clonotype was counted ten times or more. This beta chain was picked up by a library intended for alpha chains and is off target, so its count carries little meaning. Here the CDR3 reads CASSPPGLAGASQYF. CDR3 nucleotide sequence: TGTGCCAGCTCACCACCCGGACTAGCGGGGGCCTCGCAGTATTTT. The V call is TRBV18, the J call TRBJ2-3, with 13 bases fitting TRBD2. The germline V gene has CDR1 KGHSH and CDR2 LQKENI. The CDR3 is 15 residues long. The ends lost 0 bases at V and 10 bases at J; junction bases unmatched: 4.